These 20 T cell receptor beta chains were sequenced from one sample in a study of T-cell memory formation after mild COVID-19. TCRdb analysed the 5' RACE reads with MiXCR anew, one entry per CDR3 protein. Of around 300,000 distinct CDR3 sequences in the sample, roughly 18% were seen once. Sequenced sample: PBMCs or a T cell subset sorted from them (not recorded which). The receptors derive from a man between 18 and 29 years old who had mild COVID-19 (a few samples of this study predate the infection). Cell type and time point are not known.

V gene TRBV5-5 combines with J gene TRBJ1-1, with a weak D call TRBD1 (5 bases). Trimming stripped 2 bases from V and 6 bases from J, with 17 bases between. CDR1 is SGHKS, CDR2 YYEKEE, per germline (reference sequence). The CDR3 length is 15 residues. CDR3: CASSFTSGGGSEAFF. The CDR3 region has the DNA TGTGCCAGCAGCTTTACGTCGGGCGGGGGATCTGAAGCTTTCTTT. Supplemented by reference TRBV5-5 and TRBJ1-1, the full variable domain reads DAGVTQSPTHLIKTRGQQVTLRCSPISGHKSVSWYQQVLGQGPQFIFQYYEKEERGRGNFPDRFSARQFPNYSSELNVNALLLGDSALYLCASSFTSGGGSEAFFGQGTRLTVV.

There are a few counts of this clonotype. CDR3 coding DNA: TGTGCCAGCAGTTACGGTGCGGGCGGGGAAGAGACCCAGTACTTC. Translation: CASSYGAGGEETQYF. This chain uses TRBV6-2 or TRBV6-3 with TRBJ2-5; TRBD2 might be the D (6 bases). Trimming stripped 2 bases from V and 3 bases from J, with 13 bases between. The CDR3 contains 15 residues. Per germline, CDR1 MNHEY and CDR2 SVGEGT.

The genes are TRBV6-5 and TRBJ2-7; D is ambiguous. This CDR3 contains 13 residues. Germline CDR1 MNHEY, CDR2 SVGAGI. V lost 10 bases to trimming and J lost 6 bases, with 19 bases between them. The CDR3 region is CATRRVGLGEQYV. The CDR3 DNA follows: TGTGCCACTCGCCGGGTCGGATTGGGCGAGCAGTACGTC.

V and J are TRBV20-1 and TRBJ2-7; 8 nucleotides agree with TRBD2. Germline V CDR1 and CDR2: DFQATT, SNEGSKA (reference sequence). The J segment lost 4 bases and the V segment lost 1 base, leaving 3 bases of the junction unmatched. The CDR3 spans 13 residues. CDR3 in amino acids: CSARGSSGYEQYV. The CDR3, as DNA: TGCAGTGCTAGAGGATCTAGCGGGTACGAGCAGTACGTC.

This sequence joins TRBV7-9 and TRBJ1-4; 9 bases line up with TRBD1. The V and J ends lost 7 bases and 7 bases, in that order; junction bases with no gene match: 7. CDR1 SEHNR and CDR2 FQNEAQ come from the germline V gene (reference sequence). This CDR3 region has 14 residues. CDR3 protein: CASTYRQGGEKLFF. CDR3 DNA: TGTGCCAGCACCTACCGACAGGGGGGTGAAAAACTGTTTTTT.

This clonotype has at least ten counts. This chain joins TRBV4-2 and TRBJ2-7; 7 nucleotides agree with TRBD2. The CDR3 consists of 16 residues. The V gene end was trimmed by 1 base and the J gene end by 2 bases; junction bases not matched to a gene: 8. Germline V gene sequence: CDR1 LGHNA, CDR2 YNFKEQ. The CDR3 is CASSQGEWEGTYEQYF. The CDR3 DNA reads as TGTGCCAGCAGCCAAGGAGAGTGGGAGGGGACCTACGAGCAGTACTTC.

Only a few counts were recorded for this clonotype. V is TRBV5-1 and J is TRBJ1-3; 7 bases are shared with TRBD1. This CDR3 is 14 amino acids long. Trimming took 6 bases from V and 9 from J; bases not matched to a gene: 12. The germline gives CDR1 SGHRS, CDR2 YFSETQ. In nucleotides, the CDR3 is TGCGCCAGCACGCCTGGGACAGCCGAGGGCACCATATATTTT. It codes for CASTPGTAEGTIYF.

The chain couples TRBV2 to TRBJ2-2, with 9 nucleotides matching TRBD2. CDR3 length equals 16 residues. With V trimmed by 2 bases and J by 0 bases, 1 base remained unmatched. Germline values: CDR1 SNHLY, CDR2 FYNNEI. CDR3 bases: TGTGCCAGCAGTGAACTAGCGGGAACGAACACCGGGGAGCTGTTTTTT. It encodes CASSELAGTNTGELFF.

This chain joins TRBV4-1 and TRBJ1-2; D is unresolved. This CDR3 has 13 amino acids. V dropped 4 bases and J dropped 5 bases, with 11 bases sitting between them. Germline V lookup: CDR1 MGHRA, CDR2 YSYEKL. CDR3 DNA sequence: TGCGCCAGCAGCCCCCGGAACCAATATGGCTACACCTTC. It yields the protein CASSPRNQYGYTF.

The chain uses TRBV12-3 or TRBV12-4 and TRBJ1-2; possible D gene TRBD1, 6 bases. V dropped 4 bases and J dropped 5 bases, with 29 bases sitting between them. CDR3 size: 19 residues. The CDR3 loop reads CASSSGAPDSDLWNYGYTF. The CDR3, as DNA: TGTGCCAGCAGTTCTGGGGCCCCGGACAGTGACCTTTGGAATTATGGCTACACCTTC.

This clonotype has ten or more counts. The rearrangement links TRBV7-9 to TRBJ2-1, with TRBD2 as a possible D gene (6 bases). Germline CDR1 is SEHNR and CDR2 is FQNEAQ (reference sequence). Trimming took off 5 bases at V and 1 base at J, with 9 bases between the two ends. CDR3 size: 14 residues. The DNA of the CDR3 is TGTGCCAGCAGCGCGGGGAATTCCTACAATGAGCAGTTCTTC. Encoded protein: CASSAGNSYNEQFF.

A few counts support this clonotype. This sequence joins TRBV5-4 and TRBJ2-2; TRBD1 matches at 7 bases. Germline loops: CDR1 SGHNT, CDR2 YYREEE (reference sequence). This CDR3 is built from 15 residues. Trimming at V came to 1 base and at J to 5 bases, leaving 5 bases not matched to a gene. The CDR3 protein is CASSLPGQFTGELFF. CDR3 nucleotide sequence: TGTGCCAGCAGCTTGCCGGGACAGTTTACCGGGGAGCTGTTTTTT.

This CDR3 reads CSADSNRGAASTDTQYF. The DNA for the CDR3 is TGCAGTGCTGATTCTAACAGGGGAGCCGCTAGCACAGATACGCAGTATTTT. V is TRBV20-1 and J is TRBJ2-3; TRBD1 aligns across 7 bases. The germline V gene has CDR1 DFQATT and CDR2 SNEGSKA (reference sequence). This CDR3 is 17 amino acids long. V shed 5 bases and J 0 bases; nucleotides not matched to a gene: 14.

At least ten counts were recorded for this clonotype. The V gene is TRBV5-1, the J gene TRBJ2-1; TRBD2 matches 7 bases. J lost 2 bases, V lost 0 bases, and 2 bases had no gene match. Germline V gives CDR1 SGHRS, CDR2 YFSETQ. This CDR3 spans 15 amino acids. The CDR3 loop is CASSLASGAYNEQFF. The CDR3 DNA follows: TGCGCCAGCAGCTTGGCTAGCGGAGCCTACAATGAGCAGTTCTTC.

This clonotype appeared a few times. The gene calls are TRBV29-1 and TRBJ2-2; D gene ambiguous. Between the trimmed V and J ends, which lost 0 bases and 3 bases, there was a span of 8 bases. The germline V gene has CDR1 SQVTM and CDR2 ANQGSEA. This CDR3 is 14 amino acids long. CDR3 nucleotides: TGCAGCGTTGAAGATCCCGGACACACCGGGGAGCTGTTTTTT. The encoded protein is CSVEDPGHTGELFF.

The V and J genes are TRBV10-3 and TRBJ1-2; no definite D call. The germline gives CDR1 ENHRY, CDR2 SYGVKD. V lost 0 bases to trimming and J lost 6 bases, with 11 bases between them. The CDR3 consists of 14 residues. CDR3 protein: CAISESRRGDGYTF. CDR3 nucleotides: TGTGCCATCAGTGAGTCTAGGCGCGGTGATGGCTACACCTTC.

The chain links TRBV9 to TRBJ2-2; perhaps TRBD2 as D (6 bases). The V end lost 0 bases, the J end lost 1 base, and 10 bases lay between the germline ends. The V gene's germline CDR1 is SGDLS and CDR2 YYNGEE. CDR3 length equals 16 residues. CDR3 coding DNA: TGTGCCAGCAGCGTAGGAGGCGGGGTGAACACCGGGGAGCTGTTTTTT. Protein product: CASSVGGGVNTGELFF. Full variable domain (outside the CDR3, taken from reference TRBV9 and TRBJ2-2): DSGVTQTPKHLITATGQRVTLRCSPRSGDLSVYWYQQSLDQGLQFLIQYYNGEERAKGNILERFSAQQFPDLHSELNLSSLELGDSALYFCASSVGGGVNTGELFFGEGSRLTVL.

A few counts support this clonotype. The CDR3 DNA sequence: TGTGCCACTACAGGGCCTCAGGGTGAAGCTTTCTTT. Its protein product is CATTGPQGEAFF. The V gene is TRBV6-5, the J gene TRBJ1-1; D possibly corresponds to TRBD1 (6 bases). V shed 10 bases and J shed 7 bases, with 16 bases lying between them. The germline V gene encodes CDR1 MNHEY and CDR2 SVGAGI. The CDR3 is 12 residues long.

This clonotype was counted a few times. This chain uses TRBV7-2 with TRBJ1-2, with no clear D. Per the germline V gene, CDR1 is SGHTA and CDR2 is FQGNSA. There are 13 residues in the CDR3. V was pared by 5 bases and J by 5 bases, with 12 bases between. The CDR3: CASSPAPSYGYTF. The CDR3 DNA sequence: TGTGCCAGCAGCCCGGCCCCCAGTTATGGCTACACCTTC.

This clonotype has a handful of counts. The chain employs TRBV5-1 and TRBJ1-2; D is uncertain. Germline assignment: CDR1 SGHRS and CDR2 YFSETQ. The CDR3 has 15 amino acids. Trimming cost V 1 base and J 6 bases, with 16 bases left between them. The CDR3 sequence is CASSLYSVPAHGYTF. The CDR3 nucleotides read TGCGCCAGCAGCTTGTATTCGGTACCGGCCCATGGCTACACCTTC.